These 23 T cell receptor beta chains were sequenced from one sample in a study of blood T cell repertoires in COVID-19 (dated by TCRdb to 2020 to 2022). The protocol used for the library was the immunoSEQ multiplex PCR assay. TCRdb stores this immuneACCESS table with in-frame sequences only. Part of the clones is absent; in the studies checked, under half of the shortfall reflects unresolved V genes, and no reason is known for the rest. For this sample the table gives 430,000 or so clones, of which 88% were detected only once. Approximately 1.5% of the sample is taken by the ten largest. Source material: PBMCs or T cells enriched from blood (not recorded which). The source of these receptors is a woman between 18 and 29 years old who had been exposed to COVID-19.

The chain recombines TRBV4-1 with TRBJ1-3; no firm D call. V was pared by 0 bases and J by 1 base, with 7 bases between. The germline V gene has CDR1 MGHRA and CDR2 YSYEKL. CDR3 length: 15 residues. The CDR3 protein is CASSQDPSSGNTIYF. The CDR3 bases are TGCGCCAGCAGCCAAGACCCCAGTTCTGGAAACACCATATATTTT.

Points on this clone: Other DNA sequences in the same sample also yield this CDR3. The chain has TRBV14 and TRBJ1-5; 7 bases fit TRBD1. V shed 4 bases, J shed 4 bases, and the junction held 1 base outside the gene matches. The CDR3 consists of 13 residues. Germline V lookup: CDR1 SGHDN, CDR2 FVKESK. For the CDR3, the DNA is TGTGCCAGCAGCCGACAGGGAAATCAGCCCCAGCATTTT. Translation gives CASSRQGNQPQHF.

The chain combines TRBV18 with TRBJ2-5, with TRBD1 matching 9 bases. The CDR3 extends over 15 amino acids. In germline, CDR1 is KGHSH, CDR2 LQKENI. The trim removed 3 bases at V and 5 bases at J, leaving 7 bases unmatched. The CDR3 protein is CASSPARGTGETQYF. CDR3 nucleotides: TGTGCCAGCTCACCTGCCAGAGGGACAGGGGAGACCCAGTACTTC.

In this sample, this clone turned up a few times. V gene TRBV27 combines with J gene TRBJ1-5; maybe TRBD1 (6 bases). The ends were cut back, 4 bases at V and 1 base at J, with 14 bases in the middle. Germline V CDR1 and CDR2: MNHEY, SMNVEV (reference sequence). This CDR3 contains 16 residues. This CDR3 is CASSSLVTGSNQPQHF. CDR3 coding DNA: TGTGCCAGCAGTTCGTTAGTTACAGGGAGCAATCAGCCCCAGCATTTT.

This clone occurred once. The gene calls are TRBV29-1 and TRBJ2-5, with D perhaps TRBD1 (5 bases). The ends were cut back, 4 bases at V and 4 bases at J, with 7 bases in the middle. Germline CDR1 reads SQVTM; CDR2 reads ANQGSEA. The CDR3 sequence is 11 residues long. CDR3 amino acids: CSVGGVETQYF. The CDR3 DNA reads TGCAGCGTTGGGGGCGTAGAGACCCAGTACTTC.

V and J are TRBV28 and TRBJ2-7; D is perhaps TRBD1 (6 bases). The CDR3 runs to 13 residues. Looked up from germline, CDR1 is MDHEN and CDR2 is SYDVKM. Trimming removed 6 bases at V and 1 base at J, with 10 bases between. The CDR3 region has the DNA TGTGCCAGCAGAAGGACAGTATCCTACGAGCAGTACTTC. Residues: CASRRTVSYEQYF.

As DNA, the CDR3 is TGTGCCAGCAGAACAGGGGCAAGGGATCACCCACCCCTCCACTTT. Translation gives CASRTGARDHPPLHF. The rearrangement uses TRBV3-1 (or the pseudogene TRBV3-2) and TRBJ1-6; TRBD1 agrees at 7 bases. Germline V lookup: CDR1 LGHDT, CDR2 YNNKEL (reference sequence). The CDR3 is 15 amino acids. J gave up 11 bases and V 6 bases, and 13 bases lay outside the gene matches.

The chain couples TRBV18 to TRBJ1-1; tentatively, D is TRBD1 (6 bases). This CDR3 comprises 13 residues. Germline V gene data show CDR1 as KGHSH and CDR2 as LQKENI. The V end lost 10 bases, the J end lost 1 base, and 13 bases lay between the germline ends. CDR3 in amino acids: CATSRGQNTEAFF. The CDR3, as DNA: TGTGCCACTTCCCGGGGACAGAACACTGAAGCTTTCTTT.

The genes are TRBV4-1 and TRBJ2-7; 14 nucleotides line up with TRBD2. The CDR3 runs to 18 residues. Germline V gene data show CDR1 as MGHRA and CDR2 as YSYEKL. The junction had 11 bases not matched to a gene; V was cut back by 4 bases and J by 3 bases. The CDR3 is CASSLLAGTSGGLYEQYF. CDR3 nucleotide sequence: TGCGCCAGCAGCCTCCTAGCCGGGACTAGCGGGGGCCTCTACGAGCAGTACTTC.

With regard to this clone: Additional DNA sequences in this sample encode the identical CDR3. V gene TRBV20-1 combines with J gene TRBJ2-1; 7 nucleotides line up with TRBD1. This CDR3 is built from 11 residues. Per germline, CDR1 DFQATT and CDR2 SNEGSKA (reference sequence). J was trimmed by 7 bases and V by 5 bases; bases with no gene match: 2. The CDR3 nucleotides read TGCAGTGCTCTCAGGGGGAATGAGCAGTTCTTC. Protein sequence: CSALRGNEQFF.

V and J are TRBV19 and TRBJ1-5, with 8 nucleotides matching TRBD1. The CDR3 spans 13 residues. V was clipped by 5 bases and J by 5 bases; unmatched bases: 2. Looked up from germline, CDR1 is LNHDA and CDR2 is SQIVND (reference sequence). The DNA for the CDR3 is TGTGCCAGTAGTGGGACAGGATATCAGCCCCAGCATTTT. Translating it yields CASSGTGYQPQHF.

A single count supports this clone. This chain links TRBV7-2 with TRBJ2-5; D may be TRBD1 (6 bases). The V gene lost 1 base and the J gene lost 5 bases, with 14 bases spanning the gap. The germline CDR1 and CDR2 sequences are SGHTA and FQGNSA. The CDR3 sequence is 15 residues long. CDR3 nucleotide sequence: TGTGCCAGCAGCTTAGGGGACACAAGAGCGGAGACCCAGTACTTC. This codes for CASSLGDTRAETQYF. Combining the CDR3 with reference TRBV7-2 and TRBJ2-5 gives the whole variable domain GAGVSQSPSNKVTEKGKDVELRCDPISGHTALYWYRQSLGQGLEFLIYFQGNSAPDKSGLPSDRFSAERTGGSVSTLTIQRTQQEDSAVYLCASSLGDTRAETQYFGPGTRLLVL.

The CDR3 protein is CASLHNSPLHF. The CDR3 bases are TGTGCCAGCCTACATAATTCACCCCTCCACTTT. The V and J genes are TRBV28 and TRBJ1-6; no reliable D call. The CDR3 has 11 residues. CDR1 MDHEN and CDR2 SYDVKM come from the germline V gene. Trimming stripped 8 bases from V and 5 bases from J, with 4 bases between.

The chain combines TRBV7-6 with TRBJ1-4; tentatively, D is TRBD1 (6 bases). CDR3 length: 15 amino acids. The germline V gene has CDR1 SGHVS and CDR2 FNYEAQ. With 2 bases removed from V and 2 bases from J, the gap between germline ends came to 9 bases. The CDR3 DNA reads TGTGCCAGCAGCTTAAACCAGGGGACTAATGAAAAACTGTTTTTT. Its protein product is CASSLNQGTNEKLFF.

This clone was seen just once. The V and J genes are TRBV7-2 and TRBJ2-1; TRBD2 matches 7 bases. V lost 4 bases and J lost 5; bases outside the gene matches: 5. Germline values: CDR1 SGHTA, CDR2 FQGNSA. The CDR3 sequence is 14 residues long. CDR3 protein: CASSSSGGNNEQFF. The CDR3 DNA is TGTGCCAGCAGCTCCTCCGGGGGGAACAATGAGCAGTTCTTC. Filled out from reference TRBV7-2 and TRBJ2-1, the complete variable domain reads GAGVSQSPSNKVTEKGKDVELRCDPISGHTALYWYRQSLGQGLEFLIYFQGNSAPDKSGLPSDRFSAERTGGSVSTLTIQRTQQEDSAVYLCASSSSGGNNEQFFGPGTRLTVL.

DNA of the CDR3: TGTGCCAGCAGTCTGACGGGTCGAACGAATTCACCCCTCCACTTT. Its translation is CASSLTGRTNSPLHF. The gene calls are TRBV6-5 and TRBJ1-6; no reliable D call. This CDR3 region has 15 residues. Trimming stripped 5 bases from V and 7 bases from J, with 15 bases between. Germline V gene sequence: CDR1 MNHEY, CDR2 SVGAGI.

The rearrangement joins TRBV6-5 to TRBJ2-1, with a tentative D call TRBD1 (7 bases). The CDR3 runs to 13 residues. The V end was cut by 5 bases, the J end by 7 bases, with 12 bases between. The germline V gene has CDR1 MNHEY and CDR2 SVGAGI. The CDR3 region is CASSLAGGNEQFF. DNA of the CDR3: TGTGCCAGCAGTCTCGCAGGGGGGAATGAGCAGTTCTTC.

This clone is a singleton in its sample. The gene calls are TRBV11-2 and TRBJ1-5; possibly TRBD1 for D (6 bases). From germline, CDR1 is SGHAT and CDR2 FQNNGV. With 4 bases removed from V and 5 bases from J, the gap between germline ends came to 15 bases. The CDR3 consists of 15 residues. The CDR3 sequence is CASSSSTGWDQPQHF. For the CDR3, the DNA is TGTGCCAGCAGCTCCTCCACAGGGTGGGATCAGCCCCAGCATTTT.

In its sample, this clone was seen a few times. The CDR3 bases are TGCGCCAGCAGCCAAGGAGGCGGACAGGGTTTATACTTTGAGCATGGCTACACCTTC. It encodes CASSQGGGQGLYFEHGYTF. The genes are TRBV4-3 and TRBJ1-2; 8 positions agree with TRBD1. CDR1 is LGHNA, CDR2 YSLEER, per germline. V lost 1 base, J lost 6 bases, and 19 bases stayed unmatched. This CDR3 spans 19 amino acids.

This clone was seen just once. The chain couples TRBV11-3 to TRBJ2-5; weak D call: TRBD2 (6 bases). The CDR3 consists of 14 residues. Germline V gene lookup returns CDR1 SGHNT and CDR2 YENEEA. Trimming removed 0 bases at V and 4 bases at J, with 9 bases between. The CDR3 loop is CASSLESGGETQYF. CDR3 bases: TGTGCCAGCAGCTTAGAGTCCGGGGGAGAGACCCAGTACTTC.

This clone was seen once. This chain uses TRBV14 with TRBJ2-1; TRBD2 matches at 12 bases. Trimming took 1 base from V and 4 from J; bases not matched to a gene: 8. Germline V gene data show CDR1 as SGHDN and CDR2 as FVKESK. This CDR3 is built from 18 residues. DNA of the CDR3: TGTGCCAGCAGCCAAGGGATACTAGCGGGAGGTTTATACAATGAGCAGTTCTTC. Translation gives CASSQGILAGGLYNEQFF.

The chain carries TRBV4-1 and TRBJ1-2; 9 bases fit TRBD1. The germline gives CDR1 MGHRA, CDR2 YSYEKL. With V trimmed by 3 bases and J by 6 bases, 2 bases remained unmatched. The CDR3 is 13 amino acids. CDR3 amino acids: CASSHDRGNGYTF. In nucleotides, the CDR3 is TGCGCCAGCAGCCACGACAGGGGGAATGGCTACACCTTC.

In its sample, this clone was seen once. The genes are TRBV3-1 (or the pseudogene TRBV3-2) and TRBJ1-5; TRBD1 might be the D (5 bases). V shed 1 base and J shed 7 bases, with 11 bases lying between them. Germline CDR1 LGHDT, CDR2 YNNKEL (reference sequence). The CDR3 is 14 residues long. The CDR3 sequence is CASSQAGAPQPQHF. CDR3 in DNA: TGTGCCAGCAGCCAAGCTGGGGCCCCCCAGCCCCAGCATTTT.